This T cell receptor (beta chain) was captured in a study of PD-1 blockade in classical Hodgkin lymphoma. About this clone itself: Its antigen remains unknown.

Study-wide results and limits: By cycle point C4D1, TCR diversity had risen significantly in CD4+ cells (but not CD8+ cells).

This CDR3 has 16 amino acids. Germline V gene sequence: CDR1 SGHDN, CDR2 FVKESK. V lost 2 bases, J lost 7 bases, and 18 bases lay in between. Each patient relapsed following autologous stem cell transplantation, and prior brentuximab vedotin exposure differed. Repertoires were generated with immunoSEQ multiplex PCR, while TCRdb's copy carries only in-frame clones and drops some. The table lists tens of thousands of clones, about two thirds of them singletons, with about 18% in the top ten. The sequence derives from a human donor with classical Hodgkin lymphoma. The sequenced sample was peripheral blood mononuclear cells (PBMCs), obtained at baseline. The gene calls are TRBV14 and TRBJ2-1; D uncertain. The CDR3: CASSQSWVGRMNEQFF. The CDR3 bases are TGTGCCAGCAGCCAATCCTGGGTAGGAAGGATGAATGAGCAGTTCTTC.